Shown below are 2 T cell receptor beta chains from a single sample sequenced in a study of blood T cell repertoires in COVID-19. The table came from immunoSEQ multiplex PCR; TCRdb's copy has only in-frame clones and leaves some out. Of 140,000 to 150,000 clones listed, more than 60% are singletons. Sequences were obtained from peripheral blood. All receptors derive from a woman between 55 and 75 years old with acute or convalescent COVID-19.

The V and J genes are TRBV28 and TRBJ1-5; 7 bases map to TRBD1. Germline V gene data show CDR1 as MDHEN and CDR2 as SYDVKM. After removal of 7 bases from V and 2 bases from J, the junction contained 8 bases not matched to a gene. This CDR3 contains 15 residues. For the CDR3, the DNA is TGTGCCAGCACCGCCCAAGACAGGGGCAATCAGCCCCAGCATTTT. Amino acids: CASTAQDRGNQPQHF.

The J gene is TRBJ1-2, the V gene TRBV27; a possible D gene is TRBD1 (6 bases). This CDR3 has 14 residues. Trimming pared 4 bases from V and 4 bases from J, leaving 13 bases between. Germline V gene lookup returns CDR1 MNHEY and CDR2 SMNVEV (reference sequence). The chain's CDR3 is CASSSTGGSYGYTF. The CDR3 coding sequence is TGTGCCAGCAGTTCGACAGGCGGTAGCTATGGCTACACCTTC.